A single sample is the source of the 28 T cell receptor beta chains below, sequenced in a study of identical twins. TCRdb re-analysed the 5' RACE reads in MiXCR, keeping a single row per CDR3 protein. The table includes about 660,000 distinct CDR3 sequences, over 8.5% detected once. These data also formed part of another study, on yellow fever vaccine responses in identical twins.

Sequencing was performed on PBMCs. The origin of the receptors is a woman under 30 in good health.

V is TRBV20-1 and J is TRBJ2-1, with 9 bases aligning to TRBD2. From germline, CDR1 is DFQATT and CDR2 SNEGSKA (reference sequence). Losses at the gene ends were 0 bases for V and 8 bases for J; bases not matched to a gene: 23. The CDR3 sequence is 20 residues long. CDR3 DNA sequence: TGCAGTGCTAGAGATGGGTCGAGCCTAGCGGGAAAGGTAGTGGTAGATGAGCAGTTCTTC. This encodes CSARDGSSLAGKVVVDEQFF.

This clonotype was detected many times. CDR3 bases: TGCAGTGCTAGAGATTTGGCTCATGGCACAGATACGCAGTATTTT. The encoded protein is CSARDLAHGTDTQYF. The rearrangement links TRBV20-1 to TRBJ2-3; D is unclear. The CDR3 sequence is 15 residues long. Trimming shortened V by 0 bases and J by 1 base, and 11 bases separated the two germline ends. Germline V gene sequence: CDR1 DFQATT, CDR2 SNEGSKA (reference sequence).

This clonotype was observed a single time. A far larger clone is off by one base, so a read error is likely. The genes are TRBV7-9 and TRBJ2-7; D is unclear. Germline CDR1 is SEHNR and CDR2 is FQNEAQ (reference sequence). The CDR3 covers 11 residues. DNA for the CDR3: TGTGCCAGCAGCCAAAACTACGAGAAGTACTTC. Amino acid sequence: CASSQNYEKYF.

This clonotype was counted a few times. The CDR3 sequence is CASSYSALSKGKGTDTQYF. The CDR3 nucleotides are TGTGCCAGCAGTTACTCGGCCTTGAGTAAGGGAAAAGGCACAGATACGCAGTATTTT. The chain carries TRBV6-5 and TRBJ2-3; no clear D. V dropped 0 bases and J dropped 1 base, with 20 bases sitting between them. This CDR3 region has 19 residues. Germline assignment: CDR1 MNHEY and CDR2 SVGAGI.

There are many counts of this clonotype. The V call is TRBV12-3 or TRBV12-4, the J call TRBJ2-3; D unclear. V shed 4 bases and J shed 3 bases, with 17 bases lying between them. The CDR3 covers 16 residues. CDR3 residues: CASSSLSLGLTDTQYF. The CDR3 region has the DNA TGTGCCAGCAGTTCCTTGAGCCTAGGGTTGACAGATACGCAGTATTTT.

The gene calls are TRBV7-9 and TRBJ2-5; no firm D call. The germline V gene encodes CDR1 SEHNR and CDR2 FQNEAQ (reference sequence). The V gene lost 8 bases and the J gene lost 3 bases, with 13 bases spanning the gap. CDR3 length equals 13 residues. CDR3 in amino acids: CASLGRDEETQYF. As DNA, the CDR3 is TGTGCCAGCCTCGGACGCGACGAAGAGACCCAGTACTTC.

This clonotype was seen at least ten times. CDR3: CASSLIGGLGETQYF. CDR3 nucleotide sequence: TGTGCCAGCAGCTTAATCGGCGGCCTAGGAGAGACCCAGTACTTC. The genes are TRBV7-3 and TRBJ2-5; no reliable D call. The germline V and J ends were trimmed by 1 base and 4 bases, with 13 bases remaining between them. In germline, CDR1 is SGHTA, CDR2 FQGTGA. The CDR3 covers 15 residues.

In its sample, this clonotype was seen a few times. The chain uses TRBV3-1 and TRBJ2-7; 14 positions match TRBD2. Trimming cost V 3 bases and J 4 bases; bases outside gene matches: 2. This CDR3 spans 15 amino acids. The germline CDR1 and CDR2 sequences are LGHDT and YNNKEL (reference sequence). Here the CDR3 DNA reads TGTGCCAGCAGCCACGGACTAGCGGGGGGTTACGAGCAGTACTTC. Translating it yields CASSHGLAGGYEQYF.

This clonotype was observed a handful of times. The chain joins TRBV28 to TRBJ2-2, with a weak D call TRBD1 (6 bases). Germline CDR1 is MDHEN and CDR2 is SYDVKM. V was trimmed by 4 bases and J by 6 bases, leaving 24 bases between them. This CDR3 contains 18 residues. The CDR3 DNA reads TGTGCCAGCAGTTCACCTTTCCCGGGACACCTGATGGCCGGGGAGCTGTTTTTT. Protein sequence: CASSSPFPGHLMAGELFF.

This clonotype was seen at least ten times. The chain couples TRBV12-3 or TRBV12-4 to TRBJ2-1; 7 bases fit TRBD1. With V trimmed by 6 bases and J by 8 bases, 13 bases remained unmatched. This CDR3 region has 15 residues. CDR3 protein: CASSQRQGIVYEQFF. The CDR3 DNA reads TGTGCCAGCAGCCAGAGACAGGGAATAGTTTATGAGCAGTTCTTC.

The sample holds a few counts of this clonotype. V and J are TRBV20-1 and TRBJ2-7; perhaps TRBD2 as D (5 bases). CDR1 DFQATT and CDR2 SNEGSKA come from the germline V gene (reference sequence). The V end was cut by 6 bases, the J end by 3 bases, with 18 bases between. This CDR3 contains 14 residues. Here the CDR3 reads CSASPQTRVYEQYF. The DNA of the CDR3 is TGCAGTGCCTCCCCGCAAACTAGGGTCTACGAGCAGTACTTC.

The chain uses TRBV9 and TRBJ2-7; D not resolved. Germline CDR1 reads SGDLS; CDR2 reads YYNGEE. V was clipped by 0 bases and J by 0 bases, with 16 bases between them. The CDR3 is 17 amino acids. CDR3 DNA: TGTGCCAGCAGCGTAGATGCAAGGGCCGCTAGCTCCTACGAGCAGTACTTC. Its protein product is CASSVDARAASSYEQYF.

This clonotype was seen only a few times. The rearrangement joins TRBV30 to TRBJ1-2, with a possible D match to TRBD1 (5 bases). The CDR3 spans 12 residues. Germline lookup yields CDR1 GTSNPN and CDR2 SVGIG (reference sequence). Trimming left V 3 bases short and J 2 bases short, with 7 bases between. Here the CDR3 DNA reads TGTGCCTGGAGACAGGCAAACTATGGCTACACCTTC. It translates to CAWRQANYGYTF.

This clonotype was counted ten times or more. This chain joins TRBV12-3 or TRBV12-4 and TRBJ2-1, with D possibly being TRBD1 (6 bases). V was shortened by 4 bases and J by 6 bases, with 16 bases between the two germline ends. This CDR3 spans 15 amino acids. In nucleotides, the CDR3 is TGTGCCAGCAGTTCCCGGGACAAGGGTGTCAATGAGCAGTTCTTC. Protein: CASSSRDKGVNEQFF.

This clonotype was picked up a small number of times. The chain employs TRBV28 and TRBJ2-3; 8 nucleotides align to TRBD2. Germline V gene data show CDR1 as MDHEN and CDR2 as SYDVKM. The ends lost 4 bases at V and 0 bases at J; junction bases unmatched: 12. This CDR3 is built from 18 residues. CDR3 residues: CASSSLGGGSTSTDTQYF. The CDR3 DNA follows: TGTGCCAGCAGTTCCCTGGGCGGGGGGTCCACTAGCACAGATACGCAGTATTTT.

This clonotype was recorded at least ten times. The rearrangement links TRBV5-6 to TRBJ2-7; unclear D gene. Trimming took off 2 bases at V and 0 bases at J, with 6 bases between the two ends. Per germline, CDR1 SGHDT and CDR2 YYEEEE. The CDR3 runs to 13 residues. For the CDR3, the DNA is TGTGCCAGCAGCTTCAGTGTCTCCTACGAGCAGTACTTC. Protein: CASSFSVSYEQYF.

The table lists this clonotype with many counts. The chain joins TRBV5-6 to TRBJ2-5; possibly TRBD2 for D (5 bases). CDR1 and CDR2 from the germline V gene are SGHDT and YYEEEE. V lost 0 bases, J lost 2 bases, and 14 bases lay in between. This CDR3 comprises 16 residues. For the CDR3, the DNA is TGTGCCAGCAGCTTGGCGGTCGGGGTTGGGCAAGAGACCCAGTACTTC. This translates into CASSLAVGVGQETQYF.

This clonotype was counted many times. V is TRBV29-1 and J is TRBJ2-2; 12 bases match TRBD2. The CDR3 is 18 residues long. V dropped 0 bases and J dropped 6; count of bases not matched to a gene: 11. Germline CDR1 and CDR2: SQVTM and ANQGSEA. In nucleotides, the CDR3 is TGCAGCGTTGAAGATCCGAGAGCTAGCGGGAGGGATTCCGGGGAGCTGTTTTTT. Protein product: CSVEDPRASGRDSGELFF.

The chain links TRBV11-2 to TRBJ2-5; D may match TRBD1 or TRBD2 (5 bases each). V was clipped by 4 bases and J by 5 bases, with 14 bases between them. Germline CDR1 is SGHAT and CDR2 is FQNNGV. The CDR3 runs to 14 residues. In nucleotides, the CDR3 is TGTGCCAGCAGCTGGGACCGTTCTTCGGAGACCCAGTACTTC. Amino acids: CASSWDRSSETQYF.

V usage is TRBV6-1 and J usage is TRBJ2-3; TRBD2 matches 9 bases. CDR3 length: 16 residues. CDR1 MNHNS and CDR2 SASEGT come from the germline V gene. The trim removed 4 bases at V and 3 bases at J, leaving 8 bases unmatched. The CDR3, as DNA: TGTGCCAGCAGTGCGCTTAGCGGGAGAGGGACAGATACGCAGTATTTT. Translation gives CASSALSGRGTDTQYF.

This clonotype has only a few counts. This sequence joins TRBV11-2 and TRBJ2-5; perhaps D is TRBD1 or TRBD2 (5 bases each). The V gene's germline CDR1 is SGHAT and CDR2 FQNNGV. V lost 1 base, J lost 5 bases, and 23 bases lay in between. The CDR3 sequence is 18 residues long. The CDR3: CASSLGDLGRPWGETQYF. The CDR3 DNA sequence: TGTGCCAGCAGCTTAGGGGACCTGGGTAGACCTTGGGGGGAGACCCAGTACTTC. Variable domain in full (rest from reference TRBV11-2 and TRBJ2-5): EAGVAQSPRYKIIEKRQSVAFWCNPISGHATLYWYQQILGQGPKLLIQFQNNGVVDDSQLPKDRFSAERLKGVDSTLKIQPAKLEDSAVYLCASSLGDLGRPWGETQYFGPGTRLLVL.

This chain connects TRBV3-1 to TRBJ2-1; no firm D call. The CDR3 has 15 amino acids. Germline V lookup: CDR1 LGHDT, CDR2 YNNKEL (reference sequence). Deletions cut 0 bases from V and 4 bases from J, with 10 bases between. The CDR3 sequence is CASSQERRRYNEQFF. CDR3 DNA: TGTGCCAGCAGCCAAGAACGTCGTCGGTACAATGAGCAGTTCTTC.

This clonotype was recorded a few times. The chain links TRBV20-1 to TRBJ2-3; 9 nucleotides align to TRBD2. Germline assignment: CDR1 DFQATT and CDR2 SNEGSKA (reference sequence). The CDR3 has 14 amino acids. The V and J ends lost 8 bases and 5 bases, in that order; junction bases with no gene match: 11. CDR3 DNA sequence: TGCAGTTTCAGAGGTAGCGGGAGAGGAGATACGCAGTATTTT. This gives the protein CSFRGSGRGDTQYF.

This clonotype has at least ten counts. J is TRBJ2-7 and V is TRBV7-6; D unclear. The CDR3 runs to 13 residues. Trimming left V 3 bases short and J 2 bases short, with 8 bases between. The germline V gene has CDR1 SGHVS and CDR2 FNYEAQ. The CDR3, as DNA: TGTGCCAGCAGCTTCCGCGAGACCTACGAGCAGTACTTC. The encoded protein is CASSFRETYEQYF.

This clonotype was counted ten times or more. The rearrangement joins TRBV6-4 to TRBJ2-3; D might be TRBD1 (5 bases). V lost 2 bases and J lost 5, with 11 bases in between. The CDR3 has 14 amino acids. CDR1 and CDR2 from the germline V gene are MRHNA and SNTAGT. The CDR3 protein is CASSDQGLEDTQYF. CDR3 in DNA: TGTGCCAGCAGTGACCAGGGCTTAGAAGATACGCAGTATTTT.

This CDR3 is CASSYVAGGNTDTQYF. CDR3 bases: TGTGCCAGCAGCTACGTAGCGGGGGGCAACACAGATACGCAGTATTTT. The chain couples TRBV7-6 to TRBJ2-3; 10 positions agree with TRBD2. The junction had 6 bases not matched to a gene; V was cut back by 4 bases and J by 2 bases. Per the germline V gene, CDR1 is SGHVS and CDR2 is FNYEAQ. This CDR3 has 16 amino acids.

The chain carries TRBV7-2 and TRBJ2-7; 10 positions match TRBD2. The germline CDR1 and CDR2 sequences are SGHTA and FQGNSA. After removal of 5 bases from V and 3 bases from J, the junction contained 7 bases not matched to a gene. This CDR3 is 15 amino acids long. The CDR3, as DNA: TGTGCCAGCAGCGTTAAAGCGGGAGGGGACTACGAGCAGTACTTC. Translating gives CASSVKAGGDYEQYF.

This clonotype was counted ten times or more. The rearrangement joins TRBV7-9 to TRBJ1-2, with D possibly TRBD1 on 5 matching bases. The germline CDR1 and CDR2 sequences are SEHNR and FQNEAQ (reference sequence). Trimming left V 1 base short and J 8 bases short, with 20 bases between. The CDR3 sequence is 16 residues long. CDR3: CASSLGATVKARGYTF. The CDR3, as DNA: TGTGCCAGCAGCTTAGGAGCGACAGTAAAAGCTAGGGGCTACACCTTC. Variable domain in full (rest from reference TRBV7-9 and TRBJ1-2): DTGVSQNPRHKITKRGQNVTFRCDPISEHNRLYWYRQTLGQGPEFLTYFQNEAQLEKSRLLSDRFSAERPKGSFSTLEIQRTEQGDSAMYLCASSLGATVKARGYTFGSGTRLTVV.